This T cell receptor (beta chain) originates from a study of blood T cell repertoires in COVID-19. About the study: Some COVID-19 samples were acute and others convalescent; all came from the United States, Italy and Spain. T cells, B-cell-depleted T cells, or PBMCs provided the cDNA or gDNA that served as material.

Looked up from germline, CDR1 is SNHLY and CDR2 is FYNNEI. The CDR3 loop spans 12 amino acids. The ends were cut back, 8 bases at V and 5 bases at J, with 10 bases in the middle. The data were produced by immunoSEQ multiplex PCR, yet TCRdb's version contains in-frame clones alone and is incomplete. Among roughly 50,000 clones, over 90% were seen once, and the ten largest hold around 3.9%. This sequence joins TRBV2 and TRBJ2-1; D might be TRBD2 (5 bases). Sequencing input: peripheral blood. This clonotype originated in a man over 45 with acute or convalescent COVID-19. Here the CDR3 DNA reads TGTGCCAGCCTAGGACTCAACAATGAGCAGTTCTTC. Amino acid sequence: CASLGLNNEQFF.